A selection of T cell receptor beta chains follows, all from one sample in a study of yellow fever vaccine responses in identical twins. TCRdb reanalysed the RT-PCR reads using MiXCR and keeps one entry per CDR3 protein. The repertoire includes 15,000 or so distinct CDR3 sequences, roughly 85% of them detected once, and about 1.8% sits in the top ten. The input for sequencing was T cells from blood (PBMCs), unsorted or a sorted subset (not recorded which), taken before or after yellow fever vaccination (not recorded which). These receptors were collected from a woman aged 18-29 years who received the yellow fever vaccine. The CDR3 runs from the conserved cysteine through the conserved F or W. A D gene is named only where the DNA matches it firmly. Only some rows state a clone size, as once, few, many or a class for expanded clones.

v_gene	abundance	j_gene	d_gene	CDR3nt	CDR3aa
TRBV18	NA	TRBJ2-5	NA	TGTGCCAGCTCACCTTCGGAGGGAAAGACCCAGTACTTC	CASSPSEGKTQYF
TRBV23-1	NA	TRBJ2-3	TRBD2	TGCGCCAGCAGTCAATATCAGTATTGGCGGGAGGGCACAGATACGCAGTATTTT	CASSQYQYWREGTDTQYF
TRBV7-8	once	TRBJ2-7	NA	TGTGCCAGCAATTACATGAACGAGCAGTACTTC	CASNYMNEQYF
TRBV29-1	NA	TRBJ2-5	NA	TGCAGCGTTATACACCAACAAGAGACCCAGTACTTC	CSVIHQQETQYF
TRBV11-2	NA	TRBJ2-4	NA	TGTGCCAGCAGCTTATTGTCGGGGGGCGACATTCAGTACTTC	CASSLLSGGDIQYF
TRBV7-2	NA	TRBJ2-7	TRBD1	TGTGCCAGCAGCTGGACAGGTCTCGAGCAGTACTTC	CASSWTGLEQYF
TRBV7-2	NA	TRBJ2-5	NA	TGTGCCAGCAGCTTTTTCGGGGAGACCCAGTACTTC	CASSFFGETQYF
TRBV12-3/TRBV12-4	NA	TRBJ1-1	NA	TGTGCCAGCAGTTTAGGGGCGGGAATCACTGAAGCTTTCTTT	CASSLGAGITEAFF
TRBV24-1	NA	TRBJ2-3	NA	TGTGCCACCAGTGACCCGACTAATACTAGGGATACGCAGTATTTT	CATSDPTNTRDTQYF
TRBV5-6	NA	TRBJ2-3	NA	TGTGCCAGCAGGGGGCTAGGGTTGAGCACAGATACGCAGTATTTT	CASRGLGLSTDTQYF
TRBV27	NA	TRBJ2-2	NA	TGTGCCAGCAGTGCAAAATACAGGATTACCGGGGAGCTGTTTTTT	CASSAKYRITGELFF
TRBV5-5	NA	TRBJ2-1	NA	TGTGCCAGCACCCAAACAATAGATGAGCAGTTCTTC	CASTQTIDEQFF
TRBV28	few	TRBJ2-1	TRBD2	TGTGCCAGCAGTCCGGCAGGGCGGGGGGTGAAGTACAATGAGCAGTTCTTC	CASSPAGRGVKYNEQFF
TRBV7-3	once	TRBJ2-3	NA	TGTGCCAGCAGCTCTAACGCGGACCTTAGCACAGATACGCAGTATTTT	CASSSNADLSTDTQYF
TRBV18	NA	TRBJ2-3	NA	TGTGCCAGCTCACCAAGGCGCACAGATACGCAGTATTTT	CASSPRRTDTQYF
TRBV7-9	NA	TRBJ2-7	TRBD1	TGTGCCAGCAGCCCGACCACAGGGGGACTTTCCTACGAGCAGTACTTC	CASSPTTGGLSYEQYF
TRBV7-2	NA	TRBJ2-3	TRBD2	TGTGCCAGCAGCTTTGCTAGCGGGAGCACAGATACGCAGTATTTT	CASSFASGSTDTQYF
TRBV11-1	NA	TRBJ1-3	TRBD1	TGTGCCAGCAGCCGGGACAGCGGAAACACCATATATTTT	CASSRDSGNTIYF
TRBV11-2	NA	TRBJ2-7	TRBD2	TGTGCCAGCAGCTTTCGGACTAGCGGGAGGGCCTACGAGCAGTACTTC	CASSFRTSGRAYEQYF
TRBV29-1	NA	TRBJ2-1	NA	TGCAGCGTCGAATTCCGGGACTCACAGTTCTTC	CSVEFRDSQFF
TRBV11-1	NA	TRBJ2-7	NA	TGTGCCAGCAGCGCTGACAGCGGAGGTAACGAGCAGTACTTC	CASSADSGGNEQYF
TRBV20-1	once	TRBJ2-7	TRBD1	TGCAGTGCTAGAGGTAGGGGGCCCTACGAGCAGTACTTC	CSARGRGPYEQYF
TRBV10-3	NA	TRBJ1-2	TRBD1	TGTGCCATCAACTTGGGACAGGGGAACTATGGCTACACCTTC	CAINLGQGNYGYTF
TRBV4-2	NA	TRBJ2-1	TRBD1	TGTGCCAGCAGCAAGACAGGGCCTGAGCAGTTCTTC	CASSKTGPEQFF
TRBV7-9	NA	TRBJ2-2	NA	TGTGCCAGCTTACCGGGGATCGCAGAAGGCGGGGAGCTGTTTTTT	CASLPGIAEGGELFF
TRBV5-6	NA	TRBJ2-7	NA	TGTGCCAGCAGCTTCAGGGGCTCCTACGAGCAGTACTTC	CASSFRGSYEQYF
TRBV20-1	NA	TRBJ2-3	TRBD2	TGCAGTGCTCCTATAGCGGGGGGGTTTGGCACAGATACGCAGTATTTT	CSAPIAGGFGTDTQYF
TRBV4-2	NA	TRBJ2-7	TRBD2	TGTGCCAGCAGCCAAGAAGGTGGCGGGGGGGCCTACGAGCAGTACTTC	CASSQEGGGGAYEQYF
TRBV4-1	NA	TRBJ2-7	TRBD1	TGCGCCAGCAGCCAATTGACAGGGGAATTAGGCGAGCAGTACTTC	CASSQLTGELGEQYF
TRBV24-1	NA	TRBJ2-5	TRBD2	TGTGCCACCGCCCCACTAGCGGGAGGACAAGAGACCCAGTACTTC	CATAPLAGGQETQYF
TRBV11-3	NA	TRBJ2-7	TRBD2	TGTGCCAGCAGCAGGACTAGCGGGTCTCCCAACGAGCAGTACTTC	CASSRTSGSPNEQYF